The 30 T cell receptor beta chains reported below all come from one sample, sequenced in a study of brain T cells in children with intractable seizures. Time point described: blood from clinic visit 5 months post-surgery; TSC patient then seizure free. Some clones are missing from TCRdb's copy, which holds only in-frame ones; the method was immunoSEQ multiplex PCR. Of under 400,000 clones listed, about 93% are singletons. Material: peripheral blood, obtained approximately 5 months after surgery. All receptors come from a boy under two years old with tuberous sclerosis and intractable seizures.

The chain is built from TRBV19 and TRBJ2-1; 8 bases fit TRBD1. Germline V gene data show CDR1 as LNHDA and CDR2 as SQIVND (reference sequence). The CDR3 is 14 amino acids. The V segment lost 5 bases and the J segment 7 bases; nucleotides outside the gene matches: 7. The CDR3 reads CASSPLQGGNEQFF. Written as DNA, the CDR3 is TGTGCCAGTAGTCCCCTACAGGGGGGTAATGAGCAGTTCTTC.

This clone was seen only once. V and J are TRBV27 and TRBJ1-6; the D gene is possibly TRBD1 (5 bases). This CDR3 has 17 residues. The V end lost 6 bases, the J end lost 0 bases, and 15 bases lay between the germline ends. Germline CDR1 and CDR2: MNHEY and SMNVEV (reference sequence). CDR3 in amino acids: CASSLNQGPSYNSPLHF. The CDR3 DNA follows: TGTGCCAGCAGCTTAAATCAGGGTCCCTCCTATAATTCACCCCTCCACTTT.

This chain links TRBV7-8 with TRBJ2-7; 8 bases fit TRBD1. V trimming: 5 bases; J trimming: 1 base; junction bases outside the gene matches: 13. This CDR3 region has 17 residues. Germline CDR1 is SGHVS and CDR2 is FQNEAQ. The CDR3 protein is CASSPLYRDRYSYEQYF. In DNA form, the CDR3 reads TGTGCCAGCAGCCCTCTTTACCGGGACAGGTATTCCTACGAGCAGTACTTC.

CDR3 nucleotides: TGTGCCAGCAGTGAGGACAGACTCACTAACTATGGCTACACCTTC. It encodes CASSEDRLTNYGYTF. The rearrangement joins TRBV25-1 to TRBJ1-2, with a weak D call TRBD1 (6 bases). The germline V gene has CDR1 MGHDK and CDR2 SYGVNS. The CDR3 sequence is 15 residues long. V shed 3 bases and J shed 0 bases, with 11 bases lying between them.

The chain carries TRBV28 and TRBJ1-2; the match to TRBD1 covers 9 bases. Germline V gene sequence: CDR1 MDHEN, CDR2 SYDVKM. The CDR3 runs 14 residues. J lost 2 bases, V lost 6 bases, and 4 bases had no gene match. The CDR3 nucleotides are TGTGCCAGCAGGGCTGGGACAGGGAACTATGGCTACACCTTC. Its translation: CASRAGTGNYGYTF.

The CDR3 reads CASSLGELSSYEQYF. The CDR3 nucleotides are TGTGCCAGCAGCTTAGGCGAGTTAAGCTCCTACGAGCAGTACTTC. The chain has TRBV13 and TRBJ2-7; D not resolved. The CDR3 extends over 15 amino acids. The germline CDR1 and CDR2 sequences are PRHDT and FYEKMQ (reference sequence). With 0 bases removed from V and 0 bases from J, the gap between germline ends came to 9 bases.

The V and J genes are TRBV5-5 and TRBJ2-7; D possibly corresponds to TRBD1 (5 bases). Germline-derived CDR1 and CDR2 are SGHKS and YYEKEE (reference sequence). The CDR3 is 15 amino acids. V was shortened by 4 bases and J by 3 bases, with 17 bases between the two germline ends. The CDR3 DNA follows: TGTGCCAGCAGCCTCCAGGGCTTAGGGGTCTACGAGCAGTACTTC. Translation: CASSLQGLGVYEQYF.

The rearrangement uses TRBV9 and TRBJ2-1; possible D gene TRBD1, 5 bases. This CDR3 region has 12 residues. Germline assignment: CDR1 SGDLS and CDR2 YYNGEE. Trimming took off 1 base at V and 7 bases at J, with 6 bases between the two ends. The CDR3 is CASSVQGNEQFF. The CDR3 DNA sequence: TGTGCCAGCAGCGTACAGGGAAATGAGCAGTTCTTC.

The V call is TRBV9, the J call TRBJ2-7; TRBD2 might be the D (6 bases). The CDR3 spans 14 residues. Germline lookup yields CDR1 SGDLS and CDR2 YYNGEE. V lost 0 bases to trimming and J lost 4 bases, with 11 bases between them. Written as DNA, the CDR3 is TGTGCCAGCAGCGTAGGGGAGGAACGTTACGAGCAGTACTTC. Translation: CASSVGEERYEQYF.

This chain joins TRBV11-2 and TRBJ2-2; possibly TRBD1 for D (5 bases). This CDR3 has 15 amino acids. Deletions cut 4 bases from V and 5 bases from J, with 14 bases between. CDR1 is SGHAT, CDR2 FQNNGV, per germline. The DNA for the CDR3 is TGTGCCAGCAGCTCCGGCCCTTACAGGACCGGGGAGCTGTTTTTT. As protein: CASSSGPYRTGELFF.

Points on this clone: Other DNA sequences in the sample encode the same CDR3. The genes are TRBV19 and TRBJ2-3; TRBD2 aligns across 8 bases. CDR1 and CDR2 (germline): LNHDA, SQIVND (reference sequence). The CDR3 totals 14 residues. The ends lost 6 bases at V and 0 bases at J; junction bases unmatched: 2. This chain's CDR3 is CASRLAGSTDTQYF. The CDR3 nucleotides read TGTGCCAGTAGATTAGCGGGAAGCACAGATACGCAGTATTTT.

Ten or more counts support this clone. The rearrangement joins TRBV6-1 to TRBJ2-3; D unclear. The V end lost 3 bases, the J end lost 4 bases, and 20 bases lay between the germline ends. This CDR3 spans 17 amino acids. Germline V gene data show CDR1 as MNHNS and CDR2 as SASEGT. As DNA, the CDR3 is TGTGCCAGCAGTGAGGGGATTTTCGCCGTTAGGTCAGATACGCAGTATTTT. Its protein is CASSEGIFAVRSDTQYF.

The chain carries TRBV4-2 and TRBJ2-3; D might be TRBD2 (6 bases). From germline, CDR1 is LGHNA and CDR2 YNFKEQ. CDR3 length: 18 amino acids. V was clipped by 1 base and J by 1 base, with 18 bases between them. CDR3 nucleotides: TGTGCCAGCAGCCAAGTTTCTAGCGCAATGGGGGGCACAGATACGCAGTATTTT. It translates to CASSQVSSAMGGTDTQYF.

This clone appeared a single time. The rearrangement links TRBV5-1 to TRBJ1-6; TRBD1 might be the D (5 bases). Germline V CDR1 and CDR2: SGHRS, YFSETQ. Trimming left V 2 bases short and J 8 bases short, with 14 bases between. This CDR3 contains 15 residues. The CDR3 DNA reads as TGCGCCAGCAGCTTAAAACAGGACCGGGATTCACCCCTCCACTTT. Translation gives CASSLKQDRDSPLHF.

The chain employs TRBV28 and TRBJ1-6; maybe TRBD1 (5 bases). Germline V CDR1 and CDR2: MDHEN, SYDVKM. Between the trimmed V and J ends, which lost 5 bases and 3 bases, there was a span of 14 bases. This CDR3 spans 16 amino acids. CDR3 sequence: CASSADLGVYNSPLHF. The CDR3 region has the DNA TGTGCCAGCAGTGCCGATTTGGGGGTCTATAATTCACCCCTCCACTTT.

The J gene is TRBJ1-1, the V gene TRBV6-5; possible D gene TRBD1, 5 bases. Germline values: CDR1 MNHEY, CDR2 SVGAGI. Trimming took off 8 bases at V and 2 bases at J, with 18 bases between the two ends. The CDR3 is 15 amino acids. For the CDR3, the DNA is TGTGCCAGCCTAGGATACAGGAGCCCCAACACTGAAGCTTTCTTT. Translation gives CASLGYRSPNTEAFF.

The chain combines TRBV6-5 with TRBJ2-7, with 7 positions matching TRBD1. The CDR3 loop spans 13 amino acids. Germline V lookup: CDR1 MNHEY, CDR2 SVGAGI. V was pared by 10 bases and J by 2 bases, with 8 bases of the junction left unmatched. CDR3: CATSQGPTYEQYF. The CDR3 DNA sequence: TGTGCCACCTCACAGGGGCCAACCTACGAGCAGTACTTC.

In nucleotides, the CDR3 is TGTGCCAGCTCACCTCGCGCAGACTACGAGCAGTACTTC. It codes for CASSPRADYEQYF. The chain uses TRBV18 and TRBJ2-7, with D uncertain. CDR1 is KGHSH and CDR2 is LQKENI in the germline V gene. Trimming took off 3 bases at V and 3 bases at J, with 9 bases between the two ends. CDR3 size: 13 residues.

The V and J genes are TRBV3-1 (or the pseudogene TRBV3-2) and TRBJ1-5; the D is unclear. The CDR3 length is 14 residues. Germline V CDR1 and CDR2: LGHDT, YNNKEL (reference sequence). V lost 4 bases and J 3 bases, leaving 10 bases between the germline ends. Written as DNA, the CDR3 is TGTGCCAGCAGCCTGGGCGGAAACAATCAGCCCCAGCATTTT. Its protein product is CASSLGGNNQPQHF.

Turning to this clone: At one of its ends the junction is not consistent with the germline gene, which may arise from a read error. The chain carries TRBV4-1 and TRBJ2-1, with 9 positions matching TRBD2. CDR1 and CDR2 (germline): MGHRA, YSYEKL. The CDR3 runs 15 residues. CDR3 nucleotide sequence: TGCGCCCGCAGCCGACGCGGGGGGGGATTGATGGAGCAGTTCTTC. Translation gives CARSRRGGGLMEQFF.

The CDR3 is CASSWFLNTEAFF. As DNA, the CDR3 is TGTGCCAGCAGCTGGTTTTTGAACACTGAAGCTTTCTTT. The chain has TRBV7-9 and TRBJ1-1; no clear D. Trimming took off 4 bases at V and 0 bases at J, with 6 bases between the two ends. This CDR3 contains 13 residues. Germline loops: CDR1 SEHNR, CDR2 FQNEAQ (reference sequence).

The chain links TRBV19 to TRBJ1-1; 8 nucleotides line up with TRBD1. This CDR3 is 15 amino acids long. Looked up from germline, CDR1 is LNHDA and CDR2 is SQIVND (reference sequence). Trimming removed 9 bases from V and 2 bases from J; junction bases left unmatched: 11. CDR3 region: CARERLTGVNTEAFF. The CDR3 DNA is TGTGCCAGGGAACGCCTGACAGGGGTAAACACTGAAGCTTTCTTT.

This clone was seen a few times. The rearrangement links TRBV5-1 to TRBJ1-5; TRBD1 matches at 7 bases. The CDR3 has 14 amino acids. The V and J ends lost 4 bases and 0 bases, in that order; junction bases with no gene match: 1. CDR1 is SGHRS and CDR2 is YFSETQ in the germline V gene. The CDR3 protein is CASSTGDSNQPQHF. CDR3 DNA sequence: TGCGCCAGCAGCACAGGGGATAGCAATCAGCCCCAGCATTTT.

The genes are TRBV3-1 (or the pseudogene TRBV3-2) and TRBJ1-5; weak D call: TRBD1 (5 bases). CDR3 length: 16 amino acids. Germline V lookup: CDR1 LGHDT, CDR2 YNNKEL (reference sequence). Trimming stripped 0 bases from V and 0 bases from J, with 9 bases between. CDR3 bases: TGTGCCAGCAGCCAAGATGGGGGGATTAGCAATCAGCCCCAGCATTTT. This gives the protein CASSQDGGISNQPQHF.

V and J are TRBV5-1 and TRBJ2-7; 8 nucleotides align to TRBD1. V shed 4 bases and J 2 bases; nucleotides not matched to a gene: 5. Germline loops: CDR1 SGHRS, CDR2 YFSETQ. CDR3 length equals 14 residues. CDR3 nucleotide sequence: TGCGCCAGCAGCCAGACAGGGGATGCCTACGAGCAGTACTTC. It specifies CASSQTGDAYEQYF.

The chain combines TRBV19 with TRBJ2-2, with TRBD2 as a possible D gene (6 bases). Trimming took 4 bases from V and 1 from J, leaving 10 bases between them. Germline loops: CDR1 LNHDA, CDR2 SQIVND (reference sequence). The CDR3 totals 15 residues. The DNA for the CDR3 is TGTGCCAGTAGTACCCTCGGGGGGAACACCGGGGAGCTGTTTTTT. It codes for CASSTLGGNTGELFF.

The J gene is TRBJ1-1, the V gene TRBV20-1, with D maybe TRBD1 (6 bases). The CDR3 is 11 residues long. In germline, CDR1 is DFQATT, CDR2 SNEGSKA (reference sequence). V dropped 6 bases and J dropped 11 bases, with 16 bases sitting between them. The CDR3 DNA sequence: TGCAGTGCGAACAGACAGGTCGAGGCTTTCTTT. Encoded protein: CSANRQVEAFF.

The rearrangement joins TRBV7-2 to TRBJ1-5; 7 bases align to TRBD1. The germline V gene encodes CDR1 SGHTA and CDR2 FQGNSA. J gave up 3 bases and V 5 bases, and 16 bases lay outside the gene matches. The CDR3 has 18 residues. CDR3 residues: CASSQSRTRTGANQPQHF. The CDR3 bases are TGTGCCAGCAGCCAATCTAGGACAAGGACAGGTGCCAATCAGCCCCAGCATTTT. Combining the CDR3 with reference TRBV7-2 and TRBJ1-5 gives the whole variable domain GAGVSQSPSNKVTEKGKDVELRCDPISGHTALYWYRQSLGQGLEFLIYFQGNSAPDKSGLPSDRFSAERTGGSVSTLTIQRTQQEDSAVYLCASSQSRTRTGANQPQHFGDGTRLSIL.

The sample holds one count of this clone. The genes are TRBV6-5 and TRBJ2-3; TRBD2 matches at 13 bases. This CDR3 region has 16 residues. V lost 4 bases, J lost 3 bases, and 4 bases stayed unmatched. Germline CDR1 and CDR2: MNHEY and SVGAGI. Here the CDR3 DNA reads TGTGCCAGCAGTTCGGGACTAGCGGGAAGAACAGATACGCAGTATTTT. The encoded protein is CASSSGLAGRTDTQYF.

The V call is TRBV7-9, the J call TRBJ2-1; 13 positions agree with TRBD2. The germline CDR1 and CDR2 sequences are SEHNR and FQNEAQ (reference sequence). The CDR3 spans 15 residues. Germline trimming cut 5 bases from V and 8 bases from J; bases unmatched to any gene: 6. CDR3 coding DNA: TGTGCCAGCAGCCCCGGACTAGCGGGGGTATATGAGCAGTTCTTC. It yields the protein CASSPGLAGVYEQFF.